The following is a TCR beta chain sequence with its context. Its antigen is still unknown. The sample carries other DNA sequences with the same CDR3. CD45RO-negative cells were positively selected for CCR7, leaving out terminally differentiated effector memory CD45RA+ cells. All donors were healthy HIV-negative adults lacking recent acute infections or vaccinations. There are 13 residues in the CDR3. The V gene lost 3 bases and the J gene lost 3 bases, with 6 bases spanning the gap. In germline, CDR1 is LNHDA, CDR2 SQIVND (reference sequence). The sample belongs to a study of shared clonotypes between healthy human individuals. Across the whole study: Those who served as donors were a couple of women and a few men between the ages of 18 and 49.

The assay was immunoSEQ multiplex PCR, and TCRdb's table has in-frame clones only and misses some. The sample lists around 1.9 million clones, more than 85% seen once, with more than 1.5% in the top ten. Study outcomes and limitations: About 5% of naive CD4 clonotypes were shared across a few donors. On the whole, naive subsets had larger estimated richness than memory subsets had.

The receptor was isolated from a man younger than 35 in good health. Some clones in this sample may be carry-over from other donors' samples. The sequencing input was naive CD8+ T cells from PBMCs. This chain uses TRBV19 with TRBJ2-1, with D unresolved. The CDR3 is CASSIQSYNEQFF. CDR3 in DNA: TGTGCCAGTAGTATCCAAAGCTACAATGAGCAGTTCTTC.